Presented here are 19 T cell receptor beta chains from one specimen sequenced in a study of T cells after yellow fever vaccination. TCRdb passed the 5' RACE reads through MiXCR, listing each CDR3 protein once. This table has just under 600,000 distinct CDR3 sequences, less than 15% appearing once. The source was PBMCs, collected on the day of the yellow fever booster vaccination. The receptors were sampled from a man under 40 who received the YFV17D yellow fever vaccine.

This clonotype was counted only a few times. This rearrangement joins TRBV5-6 to TRBJ2-5; TRBD2 matches 15 bases. There are 18 residues in the CDR3. The junction had 9 bases not matched to a gene; V was cut back by 5 bases and J by 1 base. Looked up from germline, CDR1 is SGHDT and CDR2 is YYEEEE. The CDR3 coding sequence is TGTGCCAGCAGTTCTGGACTAGCGGGAGGGCCGAGCCAAGAGACCCAGTACTTC. Protein: CASSSGLAGGPSQETQYF.

This clonotype showed up many times. The CDR3 DNA reads as TGTGCCAGCAGCTTAACGGGAGGGTCTGTAGATACGCAGTATTTT. This codes for CASSLTGGSVDTQYF. The J gene is TRBJ2-3, the V gene TRBV11-2; 8 nucleotides match TRBD2. Germline V gene lookup returns CDR1 SGHAT and CDR2 FQNNGV. This CDR3 contains 15 residues. V shed 2 bases, J shed 5 bases, and the junction held 6 bases outside the gene matches.

The V and J genes are TRBV18 and TRBJ2-7; D remains unclear. The CDR3 consists of 12 residues. Germline V gene sequence: CDR1 KGHSH, CDR2 LQKENI. Trimming shortened V by 3 bases and J by 6 bases, and 9 bases separated the two germline ends. The CDR3 DNA reads TGTGCCAGCTCACCTCGTTTGTCCGAGCAGTACTTC. Translating gives CASSPRLSEQYF.

In this sample, this clonotype turned up a few times. The chain employs TRBV29-1 and TRBJ2-5; D may correspond to TRBD1 or TRBD2 (5 bases each). CDR1 and CDR2 from the germline V gene are SQVTM and ANQGSEA. The V gene lost 2 bases and the J gene lost 4 bases, with 11 bases spanning the gap. The CDR3 runs to 13 residues. Written as DNA, the CDR3 is TGCAGCGTTGAACTCGGGGCTAGAGAGACCCAGTACTTC. It encodes CSVELGARETQYF.

This clonotype occurred a few times. The rearrangement uses TRBV20-1 and TRBJ1-1, with a possible D match to TRBD1 (6 bases). Per germline, CDR1 DFQATT and CDR2 SNEGSKA (reference sequence). The CDR3 extends over 13 amino acids. The germline V and J ends were trimmed by 6 bases and 3 bases, with 14 bases remaining between them. CDR3 region: CSADRDTHTEAFF. CDR3 nucleotides: TGCAGTGCCGACCGGGACACCCACACTGAAGCTTTCTTT.

The chain couples TRBV5-1 to TRBJ2-7; 7 bases agree with TRBD1. The CDR3 runs 15 residues. The V and J ends lost 0 bases and 3 bases, in that order; junction bases with no gene match: 6. CDR1 SGHRS and CDR2 YFSETQ come from the germline V gene. Written as DNA, the CDR3 is TGCGCCAGCAGCTTGGGACAGGGTCTTTACTACGAGCAGTACTTC. Its protein is CASSLGQGLYYEQYF.

The V gene is TRBV11-2, the J gene TRBJ2-7; D is undetermined. CDR3 length equals 11 residues. V lost 7 bases and J 0 bases, leaving 4 bases between the germline ends. Per the germline V gene, CDR1 is SGHAT and CDR2 is FQNNGV. For the CDR3, the DNA is TGTGCCAGCACCCCCTCCTACGAGCAGTACTTC. Encoded protein: CASTPSYEQYF.

This chain uses TRBV25-1 with TRBJ1-4; D remains unclear. This CDR3 is built from 18 residues. Per germline, CDR1 MGHDK and CDR2 SYGVNS. The ends were cut back, 4 bases at V and 8 bases at J, with 26 bases in the middle. The CDR3 region is CASSGFSFRHGLEEKLFF. CDR3 nucleotides: TGTGCCAGCAGTGGTTTTTCTTTCCGCCACGGGCTGGAAGAAAAACTGTTTTTT.

This clonotype was found a few times. V is TRBV6-1 and J is TRBJ2-1; a weak D match, TRBD1 (5 bases). CDR3 length: 15 amino acids. Germline V CDR1 and CDR2: MNHNS, SASEGT. The germline V and J ends were trimmed by 7 bases and 4 bases, with 17 bases remaining between them. The CDR3 DNA reads as TGTGCCAGCAAAGGTGACCTCAAGGGGTACAATGAGCAGTTCTTC. Protein sequence: CASKGDLKGYNEQFF.

Only a few counts were recorded for this clonotype. The chain carries TRBV25-1 and TRBJ2-7; D is unclear. The CDR3 spans 11 residues. Germline-derived CDR1 and CDR2 are MGHDK and SYGVNS. The V gene lost 1 base and the J gene lost 9 bases, with 7 bases spanning the gap. The CDR3 loop reads CASSESMGQYF. The DNA for the CDR3 is TGTGCCAGCAGTGAATCGATGGGGCAGTACTTC.

This clonotype was seen a few times. This rearrangement joins TRBV5-1 to TRBJ1-1; TRBD1 aligns across 9 bases. This CDR3 has 16 amino acids. Germline V gene lookup returns CDR1 SGHRS and CDR2 YFSETQ. After removal of 0 bases from V and 1 base from J, the junction contained 4 bases not matched to a gene. The CDR3 reads CASSLATGGRNTEAFF. In nucleotides, the CDR3 is TGCGCCAGCAGCTTGGCGACAGGGGGAAGGAACACTGAAGCTTTCTTT.

The chain links TRBV28 to TRBJ2-1, with TRBD2 matching 8 bases. The trim removed 6 bases at V and 6 bases at J, leaving 10 bases unmatched. CDR1 is MDHEN, CDR2 SYDVKM, per germline. The length of the CDR3 is 15 residues. The CDR3 spells CASRTTSVSVNEQFF. CDR3 nucleotides: TGTGCCAGCAGAACGACTAGCGTGAGTGTCAATGAGCAGTTCTTC.

This clonotype was observed at least ten times. CDR3: CASSLGTSGIQETQYF. DNA for the CDR3: TGTGCCAGCAGCCTTGGGACTAGCGGGATCCAAGAGACCCAGTACTTC. The chain uses TRBV7-2 and TRBJ2-5, with 13 bases aligning to TRBD2. Germline V gives CDR1 SGHTA, CDR2 FQGNSA. V lost 5 bases and J lost 1; bases outside the gene matches: 4. The CDR3 is 16 residues long.

The rearrangement joins TRBV12-5 to TRBJ2-1; 7 positions match TRBD2. The germline V gene encodes CDR1 LGHNT and CDR2 FRNRAP. Trimming at V came to 7 bases and at J to 2 bases, leaving 8 bases not matched to a gene. The CDR3 totals 15 residues. CDR3 nucleotides: TGTGCTAGTGCTGGCGGCGGGAGCGCCTACAATGAGCAGTTCTTC. Amino acid sequence: CASAGGGSAYNEQFF.

The chain joins TRBV20-1 to TRBJ2-1; 11 bases agree with TRBD2. V trimming: 5 bases; J trimming: 2 bases; junction bases outside the gene matches: 11. The CDR3 spans 17 residues. Germline CDR1 DFQATT, CDR2 SNEGSKA (reference sequence). The CDR3 here is CSAPRLGTSGTYNEQFF. CDR3 nucleotide sequence: TGCAGTGCTCCTAGGCTCGGGACTAGCGGTACCTACAATGAGCAGTTCTTC.

This chain connects TRBV5-4 to TRBJ2-3, with D perhaps TRBD1 (7 bases). The CDR3 covers 18 residues. Between the trimmed V and J ends, which lost 2 bases and 0 bases, there was a span of 19 bases. Germline V gene data show CDR1 as SGHNT and CDR2 as YYREEE (reference sequence). CDR3 protein: CASSFRAGQHSSTDTQYF. CDR3 nucleotides: TGTGCCAGCAGCTTTCGTGCGGGACAGCATAGTAGCACAGATACGCAGTATTTT.

This rearrangement joins TRBV6-5 to TRBJ1-4; maybe TRBD1 (6 bases). The germline V and J ends were trimmed by 0 bases and 3 bases, with 8 bases remaining between them. Per the germline V gene, CDR1 is MNHEY and CDR2 is SVGAGI. CDR3 length: 15 residues. CDR3 loop: CASSYSGTPNEKLFF. The CDR3 nucleotides read TGTGCCAGCAGTTACTCGGGGACACCTAATGAAAAACTGTTTTTT.

The sample holds a few counts of this clonotype. The chain employs TRBV29-1 and TRBJ2-5, with D perhaps matching TRBD1 (5 bases). In germline, CDR1 is SQVTM, CDR2 ANQGSEA. This CDR3 is 13 amino acids long. The V end lost 7 bases, the J end lost 6 bases, and 18 bases lay between the germline ends. Written as DNA, the CDR3 is TGCAGCGCGCAAGGGGTGGGTCTCCAGACCCAGTACTTC. Translated: CSAQGVGLQTQYF.

The chain carries TRBV20-1 and TRBJ2-1, with D tentatively TRBD2 (6 bases). Germline lookup yields CDR1 DFQATT and CDR2 SNEGSKA (reference sequence). Trimming left V 3 bases short and J 6 bases short, with 15 bases between. This CDR3 has 14 amino acids. CDR3 protein: CSASRPSAPNEQFF. CDR3 nucleotide sequence: TGCAGTGCTAGCAGGCCTAGCGCACCCAATGAGCAGTTCTTC.